These 17 T cell receptor beta chains came from one sample sequenced in a study of siplizumab effects on memory and regulatory T cells. Measured with immunoSEQ multiplex PCR; TCRdb has only the in-frame clones, and not every one. The sample carries approximately 94,000 clones, about 91% recorded once. Material: CD4+ T cells sorted from blood. The source is a human donor in good health.

The rearrangement links TRBV4-2 to TRBJ2-3; no definite D call. Germline values: CDR1 LGHNA, CDR2 YNFKEQ. The ends were cut back, 0 bases at V and 0 bases at J, with 10 bases in the middle. The CDR3 consists of 16 residues. CDR3 amino acids: CASSQEPISSTDTQYF. The CDR3 nucleotides are TGTGCCAGCAGCCAAGAACCAATCTCTAGCACAGATACGCAGTATTTT.

This rearrangement joins TRBV6-1 to TRBJ2-5, with D uncertain. V was pared by 1 base and J by 5 bases, with 8 bases between. The CDR3 runs 13 residues. Germline loops: CDR1 MNHNS, CDR2 SASEGT. The CDR3 region is CASSEVAPETQYF. CDR3 sequence (DNA): TGTGCCAGCAGTGAAGTGGCGCCGGAGACCCAGTACTTC.

This chain links TRBV2 with TRBJ1-1; 7 positions agree with TRBD1. Trimming took 2 bases from V and 1 from J; bases not matched to a gene: 4. This CDR3 has 15 amino acids. CDR1 is SNHLY, CDR2 FYNNEI, per germline. The CDR3 region has the DNA TGTGCCAGCAGTGAAAGAGGGGGCGCGAACACTGAAGCTTTCTTT. Its protein product is CASSERGGANTEAFF.

The chain joins TRBV6-1 to TRBJ1-2; possible D gene TRBD1, 6 bases. V shed 5 bases and J shed 0 bases, with 7 bases lying between them. There are 13 residues in the CDR3. Per germline, CDR1 MNHNS and CDR2 SASEGT. DNA for the CDR3: TGTGCCAGCAGTAGGACAGCTAACTATGGCTACACCTTC. Protein: CASSRTANYGYTF.

The chain joins TRBV6-1 to TRBJ1-5; D is uncertain. The germline V gene encodes CDR1 MNHNS and CDR2 SASEGT. The CDR3 length is 14 residues. V lost 5 bases and J lost 0, with 8 bases in between. The CDR3 reads CASSTPYSNQPQHF. The CDR3 nucleotides read TGTGCCAGCAGTACTCCATATAGCAATCAGCCCCAGCATTTT.

This chain connects TRBV5-1 to TRBJ2-7, with 9 bases aligning to TRBD1. The germline gives CDR1 SGHRS, CDR2 YFSETQ. The CDR3 covers 13 residues. V lost 7 bases and J lost 7; bases outside the gene matches: 9. CDR3 DNA: TGCGCCAGCGGCCTTCCGGACAGGGGTGAGCAGTACTTC. It codes for CASGLPDRGEQYF.

The V and J genes are TRBV28 and TRBJ1-2; perhaps TRBD1 as D (6 bases). The CDR3 is 15 amino acids. The germline V and J ends were trimmed by 6 bases and 6 bases, with 20 bases remaining between them. Per the germline V gene, CDR1 is MDHEN and CDR2 is SYDVKM. CDR3 sequence reads: CASSDGTGIVDGYTF. DNA of the CDR3: TGTGCCAGCAGCGATGGTACAGGGATCGTCGATGGCTACACCTTC.

J is TRBJ2-2 and V is TRBV7-9; D not certain. CDR1 is SEHNR and CDR2 is FQNEAQ in the germline V gene (reference sequence). CDR3 size: 13 residues. V was shortened by 3 bases and J by 7 bases, with 9 bases between the two germline ends. The CDR3 spells CASSFSTGGELFF. Written as DNA, the CDR3 is TGTGCCAGCAGCTTTTCCACGGGCGGGGAGCTGTTTTTT.

The chain employs TRBV6-1 and TRBJ1-6; D might be TRBD1 (6 bases). Germline V gene sequence: CDR1 MNHNS, CDR2 SASEGT. The CDR3 has 14 residues. With 2 bases removed from V and 5 bases from J, the gap between germline ends came to 7 bases. The CDR3 coding sequence is TGTGCCAGCAGTGAAAACAGGGATAATTCACCCCTCCACTTT. This encodes CASSENRDNSPLHF.

CDR3 sequence: CASSSQGETQYF. The CDR3 DNA follows: TGTGCCAGCAGCTCTCAGGGGGAGACCCAGTACTTC. The rearrangement links TRBV7-9 to TRBJ2-5, with a weak D call TRBD1 (6 bases). From germline, CDR1 is SEHNR and CDR2 FQNEAQ (reference sequence). The CDR3 length is 12 residues. V was shortened by 4 bases and J by 5 bases, with 8 bases between the two germline ends.

The rearrangement links TRBV28 to TRBJ2-3; 8 bases are shared with TRBD2. V gave up 2 bases and J gave up 7 bases; unmatched junction bases: 11. The CDR3 has 16 residues. Germline lookup yields CDR1 MDHEN and CDR2 SYDVKM. CDR3 loop: CASSLVGSGIPYTQYF. CDR3 nucleotides: TGTGCCAGCAGTTTAGTGGGTAGCGGGATCCCCTATACGCAGTATTTT.

This clone has just one count. The V gene is TRBV5-1, the J gene TRBJ2-5; 8 bases match TRBD1. CDR1 and CDR2 (germline): SGHRS, YFSETQ. Trimming removed 4 bases from V and 5 bases from J; junction bases left unmatched: 10. The CDR3 has 15 amino acids. The CDR3: CASSNPQGVGETQYF. CDR3 DNA sequence: TGCGCCAGCAGCAATCCACAGGGGGTGGGCGAGACCCAGTACTTC. Supplemented by reference TRBV5-1 and TRBJ2-5, the full variable domain reads KAGVTQTPRYLIKTRGQQVTLSCSPISGHRSVSWYQQTPGQGLQFLFEYFSETQRNKGNFPGRFSGRQFSNSRSEMNVSTLELGDSALYLCASSNPQGVGETQYFGPGTRLLVL.

This chain uses TRBV7-3 with TRBJ2-1; 11 bases line up with TRBD2. Losses at the gene ends were 5 bases for V and 9 bases for J; bases not matched to a gene: 9. CDR1 is SGHTA and CDR2 is FQGTGA in the germline V gene. The CDR3 consists of 15 residues. The CDR3 here is CASSPHTSGGVEQFF. The DNA of the CDR3 is TGTGCCAGCAGCCCTCACACTAGCGGGGGTGTTGAGCAGTTCTTC.

The chain employs TRBV6-1 and TRBJ1-2, with D possibly being TRBD1 (5 bases). Germline V gene data show CDR1 as MNHNS and CDR2 as SASEGT. This CDR3 has 13 amino acids. The V end lost 3 bases, the J end lost 4 bases, and 9 bases lay between the germline ends. CDR3 nucleotide sequence: TGTGCCAGCAGTGAGGGGCACCTCTATGGCTACACCTTC. It translates to CASSEGHLYGYTF.

J is TRBJ2-5 and V is TRBV4-1; no reliable D call. Germline V CDR1 and CDR2: MGHRA, YSYEKL. Trimming shortened V by 5 bases and J by 5 bases, and 12 bases separated the two germline ends. The CDR3 loop spans 13 amino acids. The CDR3 loop reads CASSFRALETQYF. The CDR3 bases are TGCGCCAGCAGCTTCCGGGCTTTGGAGACCCAGTACTTC.

The chain has TRBV7-2 and TRBJ1-3, with TRBD1 as a possible D gene (6 bases). V lost 6 bases and J lost 7, with 10 bases in between. Germline V lookup: CDR1 SGHTA, CDR2 FQGNSA. CDR3 length: 12 residues. The chain's CDR3 is CASSLQGNTIYF. CDR3 DNA sequence: TGTGCCAGCAGTCTGCAGGGGAACACCATATATTTT.

The rearrangement joins TRBV9 to TRBJ1-3; D may be TRBD1 (6 bases). Trimming pared 4 bases from V and 0 bases from J, leaving 11 bases between. Germline V CDR1 and CDR2: SGDLS, YYNGEE. The CDR3 has 15 amino acids. The CDR3 bases are TGTGCCAGCAGCCCGAGACAGGTCTCTGGAAACACCATATATTTT. As protein: CASSPRQVSGNTIYF.